Listed below are T cell receptor beta chains from one sample, sequenced in a study of glioma-infiltrating T cells. TCRdb passed the multiplex PCR reads through MiXCR, listing each CDR3 protein once. Of a few hundred thousand distinct CDR3 sequences listed, around 38% are singletons. The source material was glioma tissue, nonneoplastic brain tissue, or PBMCs (not recorded which). The receptors originated from a human donor with low-grade glioma or glioblastoma, undergoing nonglioma brain surgery, or in good health (not recorded which). CDR3s include the opening cysteine and the closing phenylalanine or tryptophan. Fields, in order: V gene, CDR3 length, clone size, D gene, J gene, CDR3 protein, CDR3 DNA. A D gene is named only where the DNA matches it firmly. Only part of the rows carry a size: once, few, many, or a class if the clone is expanded.

TRBV12-3/TRBV12-4	15	few	TRBD1	TRBJ2-7	CASTDPDRGLHEQYF	TGTGCCAGCACCGATCCGGACAGGGGGCTCCACGAGCAGTACTTC
TRBV6-1	15	many	TRBD1	TRBJ2-7	CASSERSGGAYEQYF	TGTGCCAGCAGTGAACGGTCAGGGGGCGCCTACGAGCAGTACTTC
TRBV19	16	.	.	TRBJ1-3	CASSEAGAFSGNTIYF	TGTGCCAGTAGTGAAGCAGGGGCCTTCTCTGGAAACACCATATATTTT
TRBV7-8	14	many	.	TRBJ2-3	CASSLDYTPDTQYF	TGTGCCAGCAGCTTAGACTACACCCCAGATACGCAGTATTTT
TRBV6-1	12	.	.	TRBJ1-1	CASSVRSIEAFF	TGTGCCAGCAGCGTCCGTTCAATTGAAGCTTTCTTT
TRBV28	16	few	.	TRBJ1-5	CASSLAELPSAQPQHF	TGTGCCAGCAGTTTGGCGGAGCTACCGTCCGCTCAGCCCCAGCATTTT
TRBV29-1	15	.	TRBD2	TRBJ2-3	CSVMGLAESTDTQYF	TGCAGCGTAATGGGACTAGCGGAAAGCACAGATACGCAGTATTTT
TRBV24-1	13	.	.	TRBJ2-1	CATSPREYNEQFF	TGTGCCACCAGCCCTAGAGAATACAATGAGCAGTTCTTC
TRBV27	15	.	.	TRBJ2-1	CASSFGLAASNEQFF	TGTGCCAGCAGTTTTGGACTGGCGGCCTCCAATGAGCAGTTCTTC
TRBV12-3/TRBV12-4	16	.	TRBD2	TRBJ2-1	CASGPRGAGVGNEQFF	TGTGCCAGCGGGCCTCGCGGGGCGGGAGTGGGGAATGAGCAGTTCTTC
TRBV9	16	.	TRBD1	TRBJ1-1	CASSVLGQGVFTEAFF	TGTGCCAGCAGTGTACTGGGACAGGGGGTGTTCACTGAAGCTTTCTTT
TRBV28	14	many	.	TRBJ1-1	CASTVGGGNTEAFF	TGTGCCAGCACCGTCGGAGGGGGAAACACTGAAGCTTTCTTT
TRBV7-3	15	few	TRBD1	TRBJ2-1	CASSIRDRSYNEQFF	TGTGCCAGCAGCATAAGGGACAGGTCATACAATGAGCAGTTCTTC
TRBV4-1	17	few	.	TRBJ2-1	CASCGAGGPSSYNEQFF	TGCGCCAGCTGCGGGGCTGGCGGCCCTAGCTCCTACAATGAGCAGTTCTTC
TRBV11-1	15	.	.	TRBJ2-3	CASSSNPGPADTQYF	TGTGCCAGCAGCTCCAACCCGGGACCTGCGGATACGCAGTATTTT
TRBV7-3	13	once	TRBD1	TRBJ1-1	CAGKRTGETEAFF	TGTGCCGGCAAAAGGACAGGGGAGACTGAAGCTTTCTTT
TRBV6-2/TRBV6-3	15	many	.	TRBJ1-5	CASSRPAPGGQPQHF	TGTGCCAGCAGCCGCCCGGCCCCAGGAGGCCAGCCCCAGCATTTT
TRBV27	16	.	.	TRBJ2-7	CASRIRGATSSYEQYF	TGTGCCAGCCGAATTCGGGGGGCTACGAGCTCCTACGAGCAGTACTTC
TRBV5-6	12	.	.	TRBJ2-7	CASSSTGYEQYF	TGTGCCAGCAGCTCCACAGGGTACGAGCAGTACTTC
TRBV29-1	12	few	.	TRBJ2-5	CSGRLAQETQYF	TGCAGCGGACGACTCGCACAAGAGACCCAGTACTTC
TRBV5-1	15	.	.	TRBJ2-3	CASSPRLVSTDTQYF	TGCGCCAGCAGCCCGAGACTAGTAAGCACAGATACGCAGTATTTT
TRBV7-9	12	once	.	TRBJ2-3	CASRILTDTQYF	TGTGCCAGCAGGATCCTCACAGATACGCAGTATTTT
TRBV28	16	.	TRBD2	TRBJ2-1	CASSSLAGRGANEQFF	TGTGCCAGCAGTTCGTTAGCGGGAAGGGGCGCCAATGAGCAGTTCTTC
TRBV20-1	15	.	.	TRBJ2-7	CSADPGTRSSYEQYF	TGCAGTGCTGACCCCGGGACACGAAGCTCCTACGAGCAGTACTTC
TRBV28	14	many	TRBD2	TRBJ2-1	CASKGGQSYNEQFF	TGTGCCAGCAAGGGAGGGCAGTCCTACAATGAGCAGTTCTTC
TRBV19	14	.	TRBD2	TRBJ2-5	CASSELAGGETQYF	TGTGCCAGTAGTGAACTAGCGGGAGGAGAGACCCAGTACTTC
TRBV7-2	15	many	TRBD1	TRBJ2-7	CASSTTRTGTYEQYF	TGTGCCAGCAGCACTACCCGGACAGGGACCTACGAGCAGTACTTC
TRBV6-2/TRBV6-3	14	many	.	TRBJ2-7	CASTRHRSSYEQYF	TGTGCCAGCACCAGACACCGTTCCTCCTACGAGCAGTACTTC
TRBV6-1	14	many	.	TRBJ2-3	CASSLVFGTDTQYF	TGTGCCAGCAGTCTAGTGTTTGGGACAGATACGCAGTATTTT
TRBV15	16	many	.	TRBJ2-1	CATSRTGSFSYNEQFF	TGTGCCACCAGCAGGACAGGATCCTTCTCCTACAATGAGCAGTTCTTC
TRBV6-2/TRBV6-3	15	.	.	TRBJ1-6	CASSYMGQHNSPLHF	TGTGCAAGCAGTTACATGGGTCAGCATAATTCACCCCTCCACTTT
TRBV7-2	14	many	TRBD1	TRBJ1-6	CASSFPGGDSPLHF	TGTGCCAGCAGCTTTCCAGGGGGAGATTCACCCCTCCACTTT
TRBV20-1	13	.	TRBD1	TRBJ2-3	CSADRDPTDTQYF	TGCAGTGCCGACAGGGATCCCACAGATACGCAGTATTTT
TRBV7-9	15	few	.	TRBJ1-1	CASSSRVGGNTEAFF	TGTGCCAGCAGCTCTCGGGTCGGGGGGAACACTGAAGCTTTCTTT
TRBV3-1	15	.	.	TRBJ1-5	CASSQDGYSNQPQHF	TGTGCCAGCAGCCAGGACGGATATAGCAATCAGCCCCAGCATTTT
TRBV28	12	.	.	TRBJ2-7	CASSSQPYEQYF	TGTGCCAGCAGTTCCCAACCCTACGAGCAGTACTTC
TRBV20-1	13	.	TRBD1	TRBJ2-7	CSAWDRGLYEQYF	TGCAGTGCTTGGGACAGGGGGCTCTACGAGCAGTACTTC
TRBV24-1	18	.	TRBD1	TRBJ2-6	CATSDPGTGTYGANLLTF	TGTGCCACCAGTGATCCCGGGACAGGGACGTATGGGGCCAACCTCCTGACTTTC
TRBV20-1	12	few	.	TRBJ1-4	CSARGGDEKLFF	TGCAGTGCTAGGGGCGGGGATGAAAAACTGTTTTTT
TRBV7-6	17	.	.	TRBJ2-7	CASSLGKRSAPSYEQYF	TGTGCCAGCAGCTTAGGCAAGAGGAGCGCACCCTCCTACGAGCAGTACTTC
TRBV20-1	14	many	TRBD2	TRBJ2-1	CSATPGTSVPEQFF	TGCAGTGCCACACCCGGGACTAGCGTCCCTGAGCAGTTCTTC
TRBV4-1	15	few	TRBD1	TRBJ1-2	CASSQTGQGTYGYTF	TGCGCCAGCAGCCAAACGGGACAGGGCACGTATGGCTACACCTTC
TRBV4-2	17	few	TRBD1	TRBJ2-7	CASSRLMSQGAMDEQYF	TGTGCCAGCAGCCGCCTCATGTCACAGGGGGCAATGGACGAGCAGTACTTC
TRBV28	13	.	.	TRBJ2-2	CASSQTNAGELFF	TGTGCCAGCAGCCAGACTAACGCCGGGGAGCTGTTTTTT
TRBV6-6	14	few	.	TRBJ1-5	CASSYSGRGEPQHF	TGTGCCAGCAGTTACTCTGGGAGGGGAGAGCCCCAGCATTTT
TRBV6-4	16	.	.	TRBJ2-2	CASSFWGRSNPGEPFF	TGTGCCAGCAGTTTTTGGGGCAGATCGAACCCCGGGGAGCCGTTTTTT
TRBV6-1	14	few	.	TRBJ2-7	CASAVHSDPYEQYF	TGTGCCAGCGCAGTACACAGTGACCCCTACGAGCAGTACTTC
TRBV27	17	.	TRBD2	TRBJ2-7	CASTNGPSSGRAGEQYF	TGTGCCAGCACTAATGGTCCCTCTAGCGGGAGAGCTGGCGAGCAGTACTTC
TRBV28	14	few	TRBD2	TRBJ2-5	CASSLVAGAETQYF	TGTGCCAGCAGTTTAGTAGCGGGTGCAGAGACCCAGTACTTC
TRBV20-1	13	.	.	TRBJ1-5	CSAQMESNQPQHF	TGCAGTGCCCAGATGGAAAGCAATCAGCCCCAGCATTTT
TRBV7-2	17	many	TRBD1	TRBJ2-7	CASSAIGQAIPPYEQYF	TGTGCCAGCAGCGCCATCGGACAGGCCATTCCCCCCTACGAGCAGTACTTC
TRBV7-2	16	many	.	TRBJ2-5	CASSLAPGGGPETQYF	TGTGCCAGCAGCTTAGCGCCAGGGGGGGGGCCTGAGACCCAGTACTTC
TRBV6-1	9	.	.	TRBJ2-1	CAAGNEQFF	TGTGCCGCCGGGAATGAGCAGTTCTTC
TRBV2	16	.	TRBD2	TRBJ2-5	CTSSEAWLADGETQYF	TGTACCAGCAGTGAAGCATGGCTAGCGGATGGAGAGACCCAGTACTTC
TRBV28	15	few	.	TRBJ2-1	CASSFWPKSLGEQFF	TGTGCCAGCAGTTTTTGGCCCAAATCCCTGGGTGAGCAGTTCTTC
TRBV20-1	13	.	.	TRBJ1-1	CIHLRSGSTEAFF	TGCATACACCTCCGGTCTGGGAGCACTGAAGCTTTCTTT
TRBV7-9	18	.	TRBD2	TRBJ2-3	CASRPGTSGRAPTDTQYF	TGTGCCAGCAGACCCGGGACTAGCGGGAGGGCCCCAACAGATACGCAGTATTTT
TRBV20-1	13	few	TRBD1	TRBJ1-4	CSARDRSNEKLFF	TGCAGTGCTCGGGACAGGAGTAATGAAAAACTGTTTTTT
TRBV6-1	14	few	.	TRBJ2-7	CASSDIGQTYEQYF	TGTGCCAGCAGTGATATAGGACAGACCTACGAGCAGTACTTC